These T cell receptor beta chains were read from a single sample in a study of PD-1 blockade in classical Hodgkin lymphoma. Assay used: immunoSEQ multiplex PCR; TCRdb lists only in-frame clones, some missing. The sample contains over 20,000 clones, 60% to 80% of which appear only once. Sequenced material: peripheral blood mononuclear cells (PBMCs), taken before the fourth cycle of nivolumab. These TCRs come from a human donor with classical Hodgkin lymphoma. Both conserved end residues are part of each CDR3. The D gene is left open where the match is weak. Rows give clone size only sometimes, using once, few, many, or a class for an expanded clone.

j_gene	d_gene	len	abundance	v_gene	CDR3aa	CDR3nt
TRBJ1-1	TRBD1	15	few	TRBV18	CASSPRQGMNTEAFF	TGTGCCAGCTCACCCAGACAGGGTATGAACACTGAAGCTTTCTTT
TRBJ1-4	NA	13	few	TRBV11-1	CASSLDGNEKLFF	TGTGCCAGCAGCTTAGACGGTAATGAAAAACTGTTTTTT
TRBJ1-2	TRBD1	13	NA	TRBV9	CASSGTGGYGYTF	TGTGCCAGCAGCGGGACAGGGGGGTATGGCTACACCTTC
TRBJ2-7	TRBD1	14	NA	TRBV4-1	CASSPATGGPKQYF	TGCGCCAGCAGCCCGGCGACAGGGGGCCCTAAGCAGTACTTC
TRBJ1-2	TRBD1	15	NA	TRBV9	CASSRDSTPINGYTF	TGTGCCAGCAGCCGGGACAGCACACCAATCAATGGCTACACCTTC
TRBJ2-7	NA	13	NA	TRBV18	CASSPPGSYEQYF	TGTGCCAGCTCGCCTCCGGGCTCCTACGAGCAGTACTTC
TRBJ2-2	NA	14	NA	TRBV18	CASSQGANTGELFF	TGTGCCAGCTCACAGGGGGCGAACACCGGGGAGCTGTTTTTT
TRBJ2-1	NA	12	NA	TRBV7-9	CASSISNDEQFF	TGTGCCAGCAGCATTAGTAACGATGAGCAGTTCTTC
TRBJ2-7	NA	15	NA	TRBV7-9	CASSLAQGAVYEQYF	TGTGCCAGCAGCTTAGCGCAGGGTGCCGTCTACGAGCAGTACTTC
TRBJ2-1	NA	14	once	TRBV27	CASSLAGYYNEQFF	TGTGCCAGCAGTTTAGCAGGGTACTACAATGAGCAGTTCTTC
TRBJ1-3	NA	15	once	TRBV7-9	CASTNVGGSGNTIYF	TGTGCCAGCACCAACGTGGGGGGCTCTGGAAACACCATATATTTT
TRBJ1-1	TRBD1	17	medium-sized	TRBV7-9	CASSLQKTGGGNTEAFF	TGTGCCAGCAGCTTGCAAAAGACAGGGGGCGGGAACACTGAAGCTTTCTTT
TRBJ2-2	NA	15	NA	TRBV27	CASSLNALLSGELFF	TGTGCCAGCAGTTTAAATGCACTATTATCCGGGGAGCTGTTTTTT
TRBJ2-5	TRBD2	16	NA	TRBV5-1	CASSPRTSGYQETQYF	TGCGCCAGCAGCCCGAGGACTAGCGGGTACCAAGAGACCCAGTACTTC
TRBJ2-3	NA	14	NA	TRBV5-1	CASSLGSSTDTQYF	TGCGCCAGCAGCTTGGGGTCAAGCACAGATACGCAGTATTTT
TRBJ2-7	NA	14	NA	TRBV30	CAWTVGGGFFEQYF	TGTGCCTGGACCGTGGGGGGGGGCTTTTTCGAGCAGTACTTC
TRBJ1-1	NA	17	NA	TRBV4-3	CASSQDGYGAANTEAFF	TGCGCCAGCAGCCAAGATGGTTATGGGGCCGCTAACACTGAAGCTTTCTTT
TRBJ2-3	NA	15	NA	TRBV7-9	CASSSGIEEADTQYF	TGTGCCAGCAGCTCCGGGATCGAGGAGGCAGATACGCAGTATTTT
TRBJ1-1	NA	13	NA	TRBV6-6	CASKDVAGTEAFF	TGTGCCAGCAAAGATGTCGCGGGGACTGAAGCTTTCTTT
TRBJ2-1	TRBD1	17	NA	TRBV4-3	CASSQILGQGSYNEQFF	TGCGCCAGCAGCCAGATACTCGGACAGGGGTCCTACAATGAGCAGTTCTTC
TRBJ1-3	TRBD1	15	NA	TRBV4-2	CASSQGQGSGNTIYF	TGTGCCAGCAGCCAAGGACAGGGCTCTGGAAACACCATATATTTT
TRBJ1-1	NA	15	once	TRBV18	CASSPQQGPNTEAFF	TGTGCCAGCTCACCACAGCAAGGACCGAACACTGAAGCTTTCTTT
TRBJ2-5	NA	20	few	TRBV5-1	CASSPPWGAASVYLGETQYF	TGCGCCAGCAGCCCTCCCTGGGGGGCAGCGTCGGTATATTTGGGAGAGACCCAGTACTTC
TRBJ2-5	NA	16	few	TRBV18	CASSPRQGLGKETQYF	TGTGCCAGCTCACCTAGACAGGGACTGGGGAAAGAGACCCAGTACTTC
TRBJ2-1	NA	15	NA	TRBV18	CASSTTGSPANEQFF	TGTGCCAGCTCAACGACAGGATCCCCCGCCAATGAGCAGTTCTTC
TRBJ2-5	NA	13	few	TRBV14	CASSRGVQETQYF	TGTGCCAGCAGCCGGGGGGTTCAAGAGACCCAGTACTTC
TRBJ1-1	NA	13	few	TRBV18	CASSPPVRDEAFF	TGTGCCAGCTCACCACCGGTCAGGGACGAAGCTTTCTTT
TRBJ2-1	NA	12	NA	TRBV9	CASSPQYNEQFF	TGTGCCAGCAGCCCACAGTACAATGAGCAGTTCTTC
TRBJ1-1	NA	15	NA	TRBV2	CASRKGVGANTEAFF	TGTGCCAGCAGGAAGGGGGTAGGGGCGAACACTGAAGCTTTCTTT
TRBJ2-3	NA	15	NA	TRBV19	CASSIRGPRTDTQYF	TGTGCCAGTAGTATTCGAGGCCCAAGGACAGATACGCAGTATTTT
TRBJ2-5	NA	13	NA	TRBV6-5	CASSYSIGGSQYF	TGTGCCAGCAGTTACTCGATAGGCGGATCCCAGTACTTC
TRBJ2-1	TRBD2	15	NA	TRBV11-2	CASSLGSGSPNEQFF	TGTGCCAGCAGCTTAGGGAGCGGGAGTCCCAATGAGCAGTTCTTC
TRBJ2-7	NA	12	few	TRBV5-4	CASSLERGEQYF	TGTGCCAGCAGCTTGGAGCGAGGCGAGCAGTACTTC
TRBJ1-4	TRBD1	13	NA	TRBV7-9	CASRGQGEEKLFF	TGTGCCAGCAGGGGACAGGGTGAGGAAAAACTGTTTTTT
TRBJ2-3	NA	13	NA	TRBV27	CASRLVGTDTQYF	TGTGCCAGCAGGTTGGTGGGCACAGATACGCAGTATTTT
TRBJ2-5	NA	15	NA	TRBV18	CASSRPGLPVETQYF	TGTGCCAGCTCACGTCCGGGACTCCCTGTGGAGACCCAGTACTTC
TRBJ2-1	TRBD2	15	NA	TRBV9	CASSTSGDAYNEQFF	TGTGCCAGCAGCACAAGCGGGGACGCCTACAATGAGCAGTTCTTC
TRBJ2-5	NA	18	NA	TRBV19	CASSPMGGWTSERETQYF	TGTGCCAGTAGTCCCATGGGGGGCTGGACCTCCGAGAGGGAGACCCAGTACTTC
TRBJ2-3	NA	15	NA	TRBV5-3	CARSMDRARGDTQYF	TGTGCCAGAAGCATGGACAGGGCGCGGGGGGATACGCAGTATTTT
TRBJ2-6	NA	17	NA	TRBV5-1	CASSLAPLNSGANVLTF	TGCGCCAGCAGCTTGGCTCCGCTTAACTCTGGGGCCAACGTCCTGACTTTC
TRBJ2-2	NA	15	NA	TRBV9	CASSLRGRDTGELFF	TGTGCCAGCAGCCTCAGGGGCCGGGACACCGGGGAGCTGTTTTTT
TRBJ2-7	NA	15	NA	TRBV5-8	CASSSGPPSSYEQYF	TGTGCCAGCAGCTCGGGACCTCCGAGCTCCTACGAGCAGTACTTC
TRBJ1-2	TRBD1	13	NA	TRBV2	CASRGQGTGGYTF	TGTGCCAGCAGGGGACAGGGGACTGGCGGCTACACCTTC
TRBJ1-2	NA	15	NA	TRBV28	CASSLGGVDNYGYTF	TGTGCCAGCAGTTTAGGAGGGGTGGATAACTATGGCTACACCTTC
TRBJ1-5	NA	15	NA	TRBV7-9	CASSRDSIGNQPQHF	TGTGCCAGCAGCCGGGATTCTATAGGCAATCAGCCCCAGCATTTT
TRBJ2-5	NA	13	once	TRBV2	CASMFGSAAAQYF	TGTGCCAGCATGTTTGGTAGCGCCGCCGCCCAGTACTTC
TRBJ1-1	NA	15	once	TRBV9	CASSVSSGANTEAFF	TGTGCCAGCAGCGTAAGTTCCGGGGCAAACACTGAAGCTTTCTTC
TRBJ1-2	NA	15	NA	TRBV6-1	CASSADGGQHYGYTF	TGTGCCAGCAGTGCCGACGGGGGGCAGCATTATGGCTACACCTTC
TRBJ1-2	TRBD1	14	NA	TRBV2	CATSIDRGDYGYTF	TGTGCCACCAGCATTGACAGGGGCGACTATGGCTACACCTTC
TRBJ1-2	TRBD1	17	NA	TRBV19	CASGNRDRGKSNYGYTF	TGTGCCAGTGGTAACCGGGACAGGGGGAAATCTAACTATGGCTACACCTTC
TRBJ1-4	NA	17	NA	TRBV4-2	CASSRAWGGRSHEKLFF	TGTGCCAGCAGCCGAGCTTGGGGGGGCCGCTCTCATGAAAAACTGTTTTTT
TRBJ2-5	TRBD1	15	NA	TRBV2	CASSDRGQSQETQYF	TGTGCCAGCAGTGACAGGGGGCAATCCCAAGAGACCCAGTACTTC
TRBJ1-1	NA	14	NA	TRBV7-2	CASLQGTPGTEAFF	TGTGCCAGCCTTCAGGGGACCCCGGGCACTGAAGCTTTCTTT
TRBJ2-7	NA	11	NA	TRBV2	CASRASYEQYF	TGTGCCAGCAGAGCCTCCTACGAGCAGTACTTC
TRBJ2-7	NA	14	few	TRBV19	CASSMEDRPWEQYF	TGTGCCAGTAGTATGGAGGACAGACCCTGGGAGCAGTACTTC
TRBJ2-6	NA	17	NA	TRBV5-4	CASSLGGGSSGANVLTF	TGTGCCAGCAGCTTGGGTGGGGGCAGCTCTGGGGCCAACGTCCTGACTTTC
TRBJ2-7	NA	12	NA	TRBV2	CASGWGLNEQYF	TGTGCCAGCGGGTGGGGGCTGAACGAGCAGTACTTC
TRBJ1-2	NA	14	NA	TRBV6-6	CASSYPGEAGGYTF	TGTGCCAGCAGTTACCCAGGGGAAGCTGGTGGCTACACCTTC
TRBJ1-6	NA	15	few	TRBV4-1	CASSQGGSYNSPLHF	TGCGCCAGCAGCCAAGGGGGCTCCTATAATTCACCCCTCCACTTT